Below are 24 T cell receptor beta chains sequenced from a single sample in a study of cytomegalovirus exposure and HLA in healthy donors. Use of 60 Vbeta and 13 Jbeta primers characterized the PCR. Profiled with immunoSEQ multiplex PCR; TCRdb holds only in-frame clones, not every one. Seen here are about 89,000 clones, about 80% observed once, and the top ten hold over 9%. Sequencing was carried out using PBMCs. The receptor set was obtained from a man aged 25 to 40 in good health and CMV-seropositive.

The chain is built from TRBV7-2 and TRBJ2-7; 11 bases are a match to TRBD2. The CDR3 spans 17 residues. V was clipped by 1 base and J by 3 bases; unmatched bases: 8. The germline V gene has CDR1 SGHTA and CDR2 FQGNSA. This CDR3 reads CASSLGFGGLAGYEQYF. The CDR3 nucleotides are TGTGCCAGCAGCTTAGGGTTTGGAGGACTAGCGGGCTACGAGCAGTACTTC.

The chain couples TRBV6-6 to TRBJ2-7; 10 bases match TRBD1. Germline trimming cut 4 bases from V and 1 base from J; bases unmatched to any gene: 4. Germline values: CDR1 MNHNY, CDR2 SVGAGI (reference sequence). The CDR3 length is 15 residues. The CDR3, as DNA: TGTGCCAGCAGTTTAGGGACAGGGGTATCCTACGAGCAGTACTTC. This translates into CASSLGTGVSYEQYF.

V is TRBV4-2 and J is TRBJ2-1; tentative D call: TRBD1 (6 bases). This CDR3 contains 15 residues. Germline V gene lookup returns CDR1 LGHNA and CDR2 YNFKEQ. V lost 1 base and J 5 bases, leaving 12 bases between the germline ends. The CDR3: CASSQARGKNNEQFF. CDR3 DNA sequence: TGTGCCAGCAGCCAAGCCAGGGGAAAAAACAATGAGCAGTTCTTC.

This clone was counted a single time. CDR3 sequence reads: CASSSWDSDREQYF. CDR3 nucleotides: TGTGCCAGCAGTTCCTGGGACAGTGATCGGGAGCAGTACTTC. The V call is TRBV27, the J call TRBJ2-7; 7 bases match TRBD1. The CDR3 sequence is 14 residues long. The ends lost 4 bases at V and 7 bases at J; junction bases unmatched: 10. The germline V gene encodes CDR1 MNHEY and CDR2 SMNVEV (reference sequence).

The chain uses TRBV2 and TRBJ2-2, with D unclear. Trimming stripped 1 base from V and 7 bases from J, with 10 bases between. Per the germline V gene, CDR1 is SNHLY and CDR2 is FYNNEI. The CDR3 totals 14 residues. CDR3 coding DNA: TGTGCCAGCAGTGAAGGAGGCGGCTACGGGGAGCTGTTTTTT. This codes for CASSEGGGYGELFF.

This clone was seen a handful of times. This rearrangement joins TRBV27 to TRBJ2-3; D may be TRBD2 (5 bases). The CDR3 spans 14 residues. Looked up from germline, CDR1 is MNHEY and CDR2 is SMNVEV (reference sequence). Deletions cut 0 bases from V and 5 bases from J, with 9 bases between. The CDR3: CASSLSRGGDTQYF. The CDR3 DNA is TGTGCCAGCAGTTTATCTCGCGGAGGAGATACGCAGTATTTT.

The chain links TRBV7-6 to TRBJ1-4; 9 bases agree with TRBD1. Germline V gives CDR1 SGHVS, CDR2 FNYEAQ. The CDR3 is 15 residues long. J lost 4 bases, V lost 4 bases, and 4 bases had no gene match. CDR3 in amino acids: CASSSQGAVNEKLFF. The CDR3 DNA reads TGTGCCAGCAGCTCACAGGGGGCGGTTAATGAAAAACTGTTTTTT.

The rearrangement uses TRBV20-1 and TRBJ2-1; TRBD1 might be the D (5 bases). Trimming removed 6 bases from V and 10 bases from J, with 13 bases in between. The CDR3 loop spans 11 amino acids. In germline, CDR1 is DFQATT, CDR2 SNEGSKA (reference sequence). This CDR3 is CSAIRAGEQFF. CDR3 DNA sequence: TGCAGTGCGATCAGGGCCGGGGAGCAGTTCTTC.

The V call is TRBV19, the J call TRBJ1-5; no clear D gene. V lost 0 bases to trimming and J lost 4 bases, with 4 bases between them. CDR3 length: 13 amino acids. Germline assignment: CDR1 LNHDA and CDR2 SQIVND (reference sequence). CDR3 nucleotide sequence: TGTGCCAGTAGTATAGACCCTAATCAGCCCCAGCATTTT. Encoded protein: CASSIDPNQPQHF.

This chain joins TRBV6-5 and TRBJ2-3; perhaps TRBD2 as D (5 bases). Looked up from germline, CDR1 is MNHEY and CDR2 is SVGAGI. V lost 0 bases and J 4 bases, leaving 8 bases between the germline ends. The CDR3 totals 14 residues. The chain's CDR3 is CASSYSQRADTQYF. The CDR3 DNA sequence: TGTGCCAGCAGTTACTCACAGAGGGCAGATACGCAGTATTTT.

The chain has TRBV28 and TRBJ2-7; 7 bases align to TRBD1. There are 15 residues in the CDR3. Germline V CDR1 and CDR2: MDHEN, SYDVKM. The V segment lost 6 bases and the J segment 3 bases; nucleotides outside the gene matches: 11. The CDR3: CASSPILGQIYEQYF. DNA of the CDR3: TGTGCCAGCAGCCCCATTCTGGGACAGATCTACGAGCAGTACTTC.

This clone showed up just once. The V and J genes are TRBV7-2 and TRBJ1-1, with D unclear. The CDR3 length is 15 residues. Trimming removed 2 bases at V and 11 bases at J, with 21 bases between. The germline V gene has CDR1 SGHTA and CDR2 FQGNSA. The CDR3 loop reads CASSLSSTGARGAFF. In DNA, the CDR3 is TGTGCCAGCAGCTTATCCTCAACGGGCGCTCGAGGGGCTTTCTTT.

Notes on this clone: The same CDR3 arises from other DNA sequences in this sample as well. The CDR3 loop reads CASSGGLAGEETQYF. As DNA, the CDR3 is TGTGCCAGCAGCGGGGGACTAGCGGGGGAAGAGACCCAGTACTTC. This chain joins TRBV2 and TRBJ2-5; TRBD2 aligns across 14 bases. After removal of 6 bases from V and 3 bases from J, the junction contained 3 bases not matched to a gene. Germline loops: CDR1 SNHLY, CDR2 FYNNEI. The CDR3 runs 15 residues.

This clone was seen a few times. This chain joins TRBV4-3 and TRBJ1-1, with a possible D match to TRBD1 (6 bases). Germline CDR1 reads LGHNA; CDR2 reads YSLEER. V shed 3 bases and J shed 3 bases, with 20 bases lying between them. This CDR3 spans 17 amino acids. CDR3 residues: CASSHASGGTGYTEAFF. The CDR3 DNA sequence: TGCGCCAGCAGCCATGCATCTGGGGGCACAGGGTACACTGAAGCTTTCTTT.

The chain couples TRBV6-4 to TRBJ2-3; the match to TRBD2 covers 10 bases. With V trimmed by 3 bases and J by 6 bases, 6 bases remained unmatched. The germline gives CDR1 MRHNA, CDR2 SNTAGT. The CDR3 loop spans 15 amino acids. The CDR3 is CASSDEAGGPDTQYF. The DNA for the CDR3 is TGTGCCAGCAGTGATGAAGCGGGGGGGCCTGATACGCAGTATTTT.

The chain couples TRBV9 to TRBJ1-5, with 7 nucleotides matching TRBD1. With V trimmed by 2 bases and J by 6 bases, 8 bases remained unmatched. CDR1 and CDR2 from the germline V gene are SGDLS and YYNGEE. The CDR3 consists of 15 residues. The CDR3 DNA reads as TGTGCCAGCAGCGTGGAACAGGGGTCCGCTCAGCCCCAGCATTTT. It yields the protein CASSVEQGSAQPQHF. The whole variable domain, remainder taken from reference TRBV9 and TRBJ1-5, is DSGVTQTPKHLITATGQRVTLRCSPRSGDLSVYWYQQSLDQGLQFLIQYYNGEERAKGNILERFSAQQFPDLHSELNLSSLELGDSALYFCASSVEQGSAQPQHFGDGTRLSIL.

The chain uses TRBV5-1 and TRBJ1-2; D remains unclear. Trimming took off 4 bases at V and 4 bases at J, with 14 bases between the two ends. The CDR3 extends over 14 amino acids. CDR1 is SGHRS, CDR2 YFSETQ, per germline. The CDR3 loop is CASSPITETYGYTF. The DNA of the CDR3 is TGCGCCAGCAGCCCAATCACAGAGACCTATGGCTACACCTTC.

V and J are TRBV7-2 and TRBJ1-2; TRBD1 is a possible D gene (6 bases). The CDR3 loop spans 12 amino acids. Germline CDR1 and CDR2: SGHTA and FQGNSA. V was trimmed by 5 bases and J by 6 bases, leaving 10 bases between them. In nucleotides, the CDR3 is TGTGCCAGCAGCCAGGGGTCCCATGGCTACACCTTC. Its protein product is CASSQGSHGYTF.

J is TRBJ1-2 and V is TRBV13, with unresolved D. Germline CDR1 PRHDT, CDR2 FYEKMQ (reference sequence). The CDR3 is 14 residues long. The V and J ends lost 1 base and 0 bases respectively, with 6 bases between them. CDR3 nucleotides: TGTGCCAGCAGCTTAGAGCTAGCTAACTATGGCTACACCTTC. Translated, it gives CASSLELANYGYTF.

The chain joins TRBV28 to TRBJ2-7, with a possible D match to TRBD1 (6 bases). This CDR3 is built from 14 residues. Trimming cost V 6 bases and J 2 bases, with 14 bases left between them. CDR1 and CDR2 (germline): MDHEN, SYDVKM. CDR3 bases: TGTGCCAGCAGCCCAGGACAGCTGGCCTACGAGCAGTACTTC. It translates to CASSPGQLAYEQYF.

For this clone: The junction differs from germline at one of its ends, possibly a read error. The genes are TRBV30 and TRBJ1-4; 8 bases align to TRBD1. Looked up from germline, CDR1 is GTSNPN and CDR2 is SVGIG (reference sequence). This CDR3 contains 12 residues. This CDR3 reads CARKDRVEETVF. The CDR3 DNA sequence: TGTGCCCGCAAGGACAGGGTGGAAGAAACTGTTTTT.

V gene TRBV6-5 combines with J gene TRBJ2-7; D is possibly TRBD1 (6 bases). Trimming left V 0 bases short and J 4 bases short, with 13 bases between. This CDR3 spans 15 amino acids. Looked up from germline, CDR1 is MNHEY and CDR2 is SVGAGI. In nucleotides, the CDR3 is TGTGCCAGCAGTTACTCGACAGGCGCAAATTACGAGCAGTACTTC. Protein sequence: CASSYSTGANYEQYF.

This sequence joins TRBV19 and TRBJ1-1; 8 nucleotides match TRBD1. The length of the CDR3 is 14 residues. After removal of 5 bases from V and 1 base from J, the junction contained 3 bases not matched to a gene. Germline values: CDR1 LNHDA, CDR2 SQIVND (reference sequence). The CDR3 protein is CASSARGPNTEAFF. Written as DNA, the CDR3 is TGTGCCAGTAGTGCCAGGGGGCCGAACACTGAAGCTTTCTTT.

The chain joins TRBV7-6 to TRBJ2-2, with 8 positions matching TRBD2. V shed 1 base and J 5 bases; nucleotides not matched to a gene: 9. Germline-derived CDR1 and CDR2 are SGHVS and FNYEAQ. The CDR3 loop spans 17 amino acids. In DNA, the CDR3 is TGTGCCAGCAGCTTAGAACCCCCGGGACTAGATACCGGGGAGCTGTTTTTT. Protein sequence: CASSLEPPGLDTGELFF.